Below, 2 T cell receptor beta chains from the same sample are listed, as sequenced in a study of CD8 T cells in ankylosing spondylitis. Study-wide results and caveats: A TCR beta motif of eight highly homologous variants appeared characteristic of ankylosing spondylitis blood.

For these receptors, no antigen is known. MiXCR, applied by TCRdb to the 5' RACE reads, yields one record per CDR3 protein. The sample holds almost 400,000 distinct CDR3 sequences, about a fifth seen once. The source material was blood, either unsorted or a sorted T cell fraction (not recorded which). Source of these receptors: a male donor with ankylosing spondylitis.

This clonotype turned up a few times. The chain joins TRBV5-6 to TRBJ1-4; D gene ambiguous. Germline CDR1 reads SGHDT; CDR2 reads YYEEEE. There are 12 residues in the CDR3. The ends were cut back, 3 bases at V and 6 bases at J, with 6 bases in the middle. The CDR3 nucleotides are TGTGCCAGCAGCTGGAGGGATGAAAAACTGTTTTTT. It codes for CASSWRDEKLFF.

The chain uses TRBV5-5 and TRBJ2-7; D is uncertain. The V and J ends lost 2 bases and 1 base respectively, with 10 bases between them. This CDR3 contains 14 residues. Germline-derived CDR1 and CDR2 are SGHKS and YYEKEE (reference sequence). DNA for the CDR3: TGTGCCAGCAGCTTCCGTGCCGGTTCCTACGAGCAGTACTTC. This gives the protein CASSFRAGSYEQYF.